These 10 T cell receptor beta chains originate from one sample sequenced in a study of blood T cell repertoires in COVID-19. Here immunoSEQ multiplex PCR was the method, and the copy in TCRdb shows in-frame clones only, minus some. The table lists 65,000 to 75,000 clones, around 90% of them singletons. The sample taken for sequencing was peripheral blood. All receptors derive from an elderly woman with active or convalescent COVID-19.

The CDR3 region has the DNA TGTGCCACCAGTGACAGGGGTGGAGCACACACAGATACGCAGTATTTT. Protein product: CATSDRGGAHTDTQYF. V is TRBV24-1 and J is TRBJ2-3, with D perhaps matching TRBD1 (6 bases). Looked up from germline, CDR1 is KGHDR and CDR2 is SFDVKD. V was shortened by 4 bases and J by 2 bases, with 15 bases between the two germline ends. CDR3 length: 16 residues.

This clone was counted a few times. The J gene is TRBJ2-2, the V gene TRBV27; D perhaps matches TRBD2 (6 bases). The CDR3 sequence is 15 residues long. Germline V gene data show CDR1 as MNHEY and CDR2 as SMNVEV (reference sequence). V was shortened by 5 bases and J by 3 bases, with 13 bases between the two germline ends. CDR3 region: CASSTTGTYTGELFF. CDR3 DNA sequence: TGTGCCAGCAGTACGACCGGGACTTACACCGGGGAGCTGTTTTTT.

This chain uses TRBV28 with TRBJ1-1; no firm D call. Trimming took 2 bases from V and 3 from J, leaving 10 bases between them. The CDR3 is made up of 14 amino acids. Germline assignment: CDR1 MDHEN and CDR2 SYDVKM. In nucleotides, the CDR3 is TGTGCCAGCAGTTTAGTCACCGGGTACACTGAAGCTTTCTTT. Translation: CASSLVTGYTEAFF.

This sequence joins TRBV7-6 and TRBJ1-2, with D maybe TRBD1 (6 bases). The CDR3 is 16 amino acids. Germline lookup yields CDR1 SGHVS and CDR2 FNYEAQ. The V end was cut by 5 bases, the J end by 0 bases, with 16 bases between. CDR3 nucleotide sequence: TGTGCCAGCAGCCCAGAGGGACACGTAGCTAACTATGGCTACACCTTC. Amino acid sequence: CASSPEGHVANYGYTF. The full variable domain, with the rest looked up from reference TRBV7-6 and TRBJ1-2, is GAGVSQSPRYKVTKRGQDVALRCDPISGHVSLYWYRQALGQGPEFLTYFNYEAQQDKSGLPNDRFSAERPEGSISTLTIQRTEQRDSAMYRCASSPEGHVANYGYTFGSGTRLTVV.

This chain uses TRBV18 with TRBJ2-7, with TRBD1 identical over 9 bases. The V gene end was trimmed by 3 bases and the J gene end by 3 bases; junction bases not matched to a gene: 6. Germline V lookup: CDR1 KGHSH, CDR2 LQKENI. CDR3 length: 15 amino acids. CDR3 in amino acids: CASSPRTGDLYEQYF. CDR3 sequence (DNA): TGTGCCAGCTCACCTCGGACAGGGGACCTCTACGAGCAGTACTTC.

The rearrangement joins TRBV30 to TRBJ1-2; no clear D gene. The CDR3 sequence is 12 residues long. With 0 bases removed from V and 7 bases from J, the gap between germline ends came to 9 bases. Germline CDR1 reads GTSNPN; CDR2 reads SVGIG (reference sequence). The CDR3 DNA follows: TGTGCCTGGAGTGTAAGGCAGGCTGGCTACACCTTC. Residues: CAWSVRQAGYTF.

The V and J genes are TRBV25-1 and TRBJ2-7, with 7 bases lining up with TRBD2. The CDR3 contains 14 residues. Trimming removed 1 base from V and 1 base from J; junction bases left unmatched: 1. CDR1 is MGHDK, CDR2 SYGVNS, per germline. The CDR3 loop reads CASSEWGGSYEQYF. As DNA, the CDR3 is TGTGCCAGCAGTGAATGGGGGGGTTCCTACGAGCAGTACTTC.

The chain joins TRBV6-5 to TRBJ1-1, with 9 nucleotides matching TRBD1. The V gene's germline CDR1 is MNHEY and CDR2 SVGAGI. The length of the CDR3 is 15 residues. With 0 bases clipped from V and 10 bases from J, the junction kept 9 bases outside the gene matches. The chain's CDR3 is CASSYSQGALVLAFF. CDR3 bases: TGTGCCAGCAGTTACTCACAGGGGGCCCTCGTTTTAGCTTTCTTT.

V and J are TRBV6-2 or TRBV6-3 and TRBJ2-1, with 11 bases lining up with TRBD2. Germline CDR1 is MNHEY and CDR2 is SVGEGT. V lost 4 bases, J lost 5 bases, and 10 bases stayed unmatched. This CDR3 contains 17 residues. This CDR3 reads CASSSSLAGGPDNEQFF. The CDR3 DNA is TGTGCCAGCAGTTCCTCCTTAGCGGGGGGGCCGGACAATGAGCAGTTCTTC.

This chain links TRBV7-2 with TRBJ2-3; the D gene is possibly TRBD2 (5 bases). Germline V gene data show CDR1 as SGHTA and CDR2 as FQGNSA. The CDR3 spans 18 residues. V lost 3 bases and J 3 bases, leaving 22 bases between the germline ends. CDR3 DNA: TGTGCCAGCAGCTTTTATCGAACTCTGGGCGGGCCTACAGATACGCAGTATTTT. It yields the protein CASSFYRTLGGPTDTQYF.